This TCR beta chain was identified during a study of cytomegalovirus exposure and HLA in healthy donors (dated by TCRdb to the late 2010s). About the full investigation: According to an earlier analysis of several hundred of the donors, some 170 million T cells yielded 90 million to 130 million unique TCR beta sequences and around 300 Gb of sequence data. Approximately 310 gigabases of sequencing data and tens of millions of unique TCR sequences were included in an early release covering about 700 HLA-typed donors. The genetic ancestry cluster associated with self-reported Caucasian donors included about 84% of the approximately 400 genotyped donors. The study aimed to test whether cataloging public T cell receptors could reveal signatures of past pathogen exposure. The study used immunosequencing to profile the T cell repertoires of some 600 subjects and linked those repertoires to cytomegalovirus serostatus. A separate validation cohort of roughly 130 different subjects was used in addition to the 666-subject first cohort. To predict cytomegalovirus infection status, the study brought together high-throughput TCR immunosequencing, statistical association of individual TCRs with disease status, and machine learning. A later analysis re-analyzed previously published TCR beta repertoires from roughly 600 donors and added high-resolution HLA genotyping to study TCR occurrence patterns. In the later analysis, no new phenotypic data were used to find candidate immune exposures; instead, reliance was placed on TCR beta sequences and their occurrence across donors. To decide whether each TCR beta V gene segment behaved as functional or pseudogenic, an earlier analysis of some 600 of the donors relied on high-throughput TCR beta sequencing. Donor age, sex, ethnicity and CMV serostatus were collected together with the repertoire data. Genome-wide SNP genotypes for about 55% of the roughly 670 donors were used in a later genetic analysis, which treated that subset as a discovery cohort. All discovery cohort repertoires had been generated using a single sequencing platform. HLA typing covered class I and class II loci at four-digit resolution. The number of donors typed differed by locus, with roughly 620-630 for A, B, C, DRB1 and DQB1, 522 for DQA1, some 570 for DPA1, and some 440 for DPB1. Several DR-DQ haplotypes were handled as single units for association and clustering because linkage in the cohort was strong. On average, roughly 250,000 unique TCR beta nucleotide sequences were sequenced per donor among some 420 genotyped donors of the cohort, with 15% to 20% of those sequences being non-productive. Results and caveats for the whole study, not just this receptor: The study gave a list of 150 to 200 TCR beta chains associated with cytomegalovirus. A later analysis associated about 17,000 TCR beta sequences with specific HLA alleles at a false discovery rate of 0.05. A later analysis found that TCR association rates varied across HLA loci, with DRB1 alleles showing the most associated TCRs and HLA-C alleles the fewest. In both the original and validation cohorts, the classifier was reported to diagnose cytomegalovirus status with high specificity and sensitivity. In a later analysis, HLA-associated TCR beta chains showed more clonal expansion and lower generation probabilities than non-associated chains that were equally common. CMV serostatus was the only immune exposure information available for the cohort. An association between a missense DCLRE1C variant and V-gene and J-gene trimming of TCR beta chains was found in a later genetic analysis and replicated in an independent cohort. Across donors, most TCR sequences were observed very rarely, whereas some public TCRs were present in many individuals. In an earlier analysis of approximately 590 of the donors, most TCR beta V segments appeared in productive rearrangements about 87% or about 30% of the time, broadly matching IMGT annotations. The cohort was sequenced for TCR beta chains only, and without alpha or paired-chain data the features that could be detected were limited. A group of highly shared sequence variants was considered likely to be a technical artifact of the sequencing pipeline. Strong co-occurrence of HLA alleles, especially DR and DQ, made assigning TCR associations to individual alleles difficult. Correlated functional status among segregating V segments might be attributable to linkage disequilibrium, but an unknown experimental factor could not be ruled out. It was suggested by the authors that the approach could potentially be generalized to other disease states and immunological phenotypes. The earlier analysis of a few hundred of the donors excluded roughly 17 rarely observed V segments, including chromosome 9 orphons, because counts were too low. Some IMGT-functional V segments, including TRBV6-2 and TRBV6-3, could not be told apart with the 87-base-pair reads, so those segments were excluded. In a later genetic analysis, fewer N-insertions in productive TCRs were reported among donors in an Asian-associated ancestry cluster than the roughly 670-donor mean. According to a later analysis, parvovirus B19, influenza, CMV and Epstein-Barr virus appeared linked to several top co-occurrence clusters. A further reported finding was that TCR beta sequences accurately predicted the HLA-A and HLA-B alleles for most subjects in the first cohort. The presence/absence analyses assumed that sequencing depth was roughly uniform across donors, and that assumption may not be true. A later analysis found that most CMV-associated TCR beta chains appeared HLA-restricted, with HLA associations seemingly driven largely by CMV exposure. Because HLA typing was unavailable for some donors at each locus, only the typed subset was used in association tests. A few of the identified cytomegalovirus-associated TCR beta chains were confirmed in vitro to be specific for cytomegalovirus antigens.

The cysteine opens and the phenylalanine closes a CDR3 of 14 amino acids. Only the CDR3 DNA stays, 42 bases, in frame from base 1. According to the germline V gene, CDR1 reads SGHRS and CDR2 reads YFSETQ. Unmatched junction bases come to 3, with V trimmed by 0 bases and J by 5 bases. This clone was recorded a few times. Its specific antigen is unknown. Base qualities were left out, and no much larger clone turns up one base away. The method behind the library was the immunoSEQ multiplex PCR assay. The multiplex PCR relied on a mix of 60 forward primers for TCR Vbeta segments and 13 reverse primers for TCR Jbeta segments. The CDR3 region of rearranged TCR beta genes was amplified from genomic DNA by a multiplex PCR assay. Amplified TCR beta libraries were sequenced as 87-base-pair reads on the Illumina HiSeq System. The published analysis was carried out like this. A later analysis counted approximately 76 million unique TCR beta chains across the 600 to 850 repertoires, and approximately 11 million of these chains were shared by at least two donors. Raw reads were error-corrected and collapsed into unique sequences with a nearest-neighbor algorithm that merged closely related sequences to remove PCR and sequencing errors. To assign V, D and J gene segments, CDR3 sequences were aligned to IMGT reference sequences. Each retained sequence needed at least a six-nucleotide match to both a V gene segment and a J gene segment. A rearrangement counted as productive if the CDR3 had no stop codons and remained in frame with V and J, and every other rearrangement counted as non-productive. CDR3 was defined by IMGT convention, running from the second conserved V-encoded cysteine to the conserved J-encoded phenylalanine. The earlier analysis of 500 to 750 of the donors excluded any sequence lacking an unambiguous match to a single V gene segment. In an earlier analysis of roughly 500 of the donors, V segments were called functional above 56.7% productive rearrangements and were called segregating when the between-donor standard deviation exceeded 5%. A statistical classification framework was built to diagnose cytomegalovirus status from the catalog of TCR beta chain sequences. V and J gene assignment, in a later analysis, came from comparing TCR nucleotide sequences with IMGT/GENE-DB human TR gene sequences. In a later analysis, CDR3 sequences and most-parsimonious VDJ recombination scenarios were assigned using the TCRdist pipeline. In a later analysis, each TCR beta chain was defined by its CDR3 amino acid sequence together with its V-gene family, and reads lacking a unique V-gene family were excluded. To address suspected cross-contamination and a sequencing artifact, a later analysis removed roughly 580 highly shared, low-generation-probability nucleotide sequences. For each public chain, a later analysis derived a clonal expansion index from normalized ranks of inferred template counts within each repertoire. A later analysis computed generation probabilities with a VDJ recombination model fitted to out-of-frame rearrangements, and checked the results against IGoR. In a later analysis, hypergeometric tests were used to score TCR-TCR, TCR-HLA and TCR-CMV co-occurrence, with a repertoire-size bias correction applied to TCR pairs. A later analysis estimated false discovery rates by permuting HLA or CMV assignments 20 times. In a later analysis, co-occurring TCRs were grouped using DBSCAN, with TCRdist sequence similarity added in when clustering inside HLA-allele-positive subsets. Repertoires with fewer than 30,000 or more than 120,000 public chains, plus five repertoires with anomalous nucleotide sharing, were excluded from co-occurrence clustering. Sourced from immuneACCESS, this table was stored by TCRdb with only in-frame sequences that have V and J called. A share of the clones is absent; for the studies checked, an unresolved V gene accounts for under half, and the remainder has no known explanation. V and J calls and clone size are those listed in that table; D and trimming were worked out from the DNA. For this sample there are about 160,000 clones; about three quarters appear just once. The biggest ten clones account for over 2.5% of the sample.

The cohort consisted of approximately 670 healthy bone marrow donors. Cohort members were all nominally healthy when sampled, although unrecorded immune exposures were likely present. The donor was CMV seronegative and was included in the group of around 320 seronegative cohort members. A peripheral blood sample was collected from each donor, and TCR beta sequencing was performed on peripheral blood mononuclear cells. The Qiagen DNeasy Blood Extraction Kit was used to extract genomic DNA from the blood cell samples. The receptor was derived from a woman in her 30s in good health and CMV-seronegative. The chain joins TRBV5-1 to TRBJ2-7, with 9 bases aligning to TRBD1. The sample was PBMCs. The CDR3 protein is CASSLGTGGDEQYF. The nucleotide sequence reads TGCGCCAGCAGCTTGGGAACAGGGGGCGACGAGCAGTACTTC.